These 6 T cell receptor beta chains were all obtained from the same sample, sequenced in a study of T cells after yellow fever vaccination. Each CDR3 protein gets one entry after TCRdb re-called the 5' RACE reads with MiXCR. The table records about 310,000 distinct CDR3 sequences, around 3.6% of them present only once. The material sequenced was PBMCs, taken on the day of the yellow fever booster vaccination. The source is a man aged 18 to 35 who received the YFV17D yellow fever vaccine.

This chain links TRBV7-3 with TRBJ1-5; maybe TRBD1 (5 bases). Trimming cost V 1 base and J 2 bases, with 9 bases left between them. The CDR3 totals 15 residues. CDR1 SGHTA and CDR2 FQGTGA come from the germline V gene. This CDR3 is CASSLKGVGNQPQHF. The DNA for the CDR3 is TGTGCCAGCAGCTTAAAAGGGGTGGGCAATCAGCCCCAGCATTTT. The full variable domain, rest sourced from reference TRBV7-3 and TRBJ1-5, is GAGVSQTPSNKVTEKGKYVELRCDPISGHTALYWYRQSLGQGPEFLIYFQGTGAADDSGLPNDRFFAVRPEGSVSTLKIQRTERGDSAVYLCASSLKGVGNQPQHFGDGTRLSIL.

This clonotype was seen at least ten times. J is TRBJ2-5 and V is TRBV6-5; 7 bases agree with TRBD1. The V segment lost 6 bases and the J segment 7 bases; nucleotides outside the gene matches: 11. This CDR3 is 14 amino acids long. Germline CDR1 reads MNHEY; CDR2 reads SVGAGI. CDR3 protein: CASSPGQARGTQYF. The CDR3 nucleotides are TGTGCCAGCAGCCCCGGACAGGCGAGGGGGACCCAGTACTTC.

CDR3 DNA: TGTGCCAGCAAACAACAGGGTTACAATGAGCAGTTCTTC. It yields the protein CASKQQGYNEQFF. The rearrangement links TRBV6-6 to TRBJ2-1; a possible D gene is TRBD1 (6 bases). This CDR3 is 13 amino acids long. V gave up 7 bases and J gave up 4 bases, with 11 bases separating them. CDR1 MNHNY and CDR2 SVGAGI come from the germline V gene (reference sequence).

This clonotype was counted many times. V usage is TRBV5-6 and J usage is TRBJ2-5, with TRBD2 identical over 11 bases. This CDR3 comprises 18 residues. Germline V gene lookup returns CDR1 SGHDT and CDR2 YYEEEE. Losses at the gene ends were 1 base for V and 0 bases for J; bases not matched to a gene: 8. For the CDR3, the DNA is TGTGCCAGCAGCTTGTTGGTAGCGGGGGGGCCGTACCAAGAGACCCAGTACTTC. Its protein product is CASSLLVAGGPYQETQYF.

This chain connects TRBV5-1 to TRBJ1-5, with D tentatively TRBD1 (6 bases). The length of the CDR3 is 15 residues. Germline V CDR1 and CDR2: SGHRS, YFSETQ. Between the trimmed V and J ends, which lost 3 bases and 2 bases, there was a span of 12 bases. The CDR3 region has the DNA TGCGCCAGCAGCTGGCAGGGGTATGGCAATCAGCCCCAGCATTTT. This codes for CASSWQGYGNQPQHF.

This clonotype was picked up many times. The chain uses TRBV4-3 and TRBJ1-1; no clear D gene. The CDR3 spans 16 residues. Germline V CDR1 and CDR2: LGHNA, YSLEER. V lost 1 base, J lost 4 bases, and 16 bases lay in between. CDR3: CASSQATMAGPTEAFF. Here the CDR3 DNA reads TGCGCCAGCAGCCAAGCGACGATGGCCGGGCCCACTGAAGCTTTCTTT.